Below, one T cell receptor beta chain is given with its context. The antigen is not known. Libraries were prepared by immunoSEQ multiplex PCR; TCRdb keeps only in-frame clonotypes and omits some of them. The table includes under 30,000 clones, around 80% detected once. Germline CDR1 and CDR2: SEHNR and FQNEAQ (reference sequence). The CDR3 spans 15 residues. Trimming pared 1 base from V and 2 bases from J, leaving 12 bases between. Lamina propria and intraepithelial lymphocytes were released by processing graft tissue. The sample is drawn from a study of graft-versus-host responses after intestinal transplantation. Study overall: Tacrolimus and steroids were given for about three years to all recipients after anti-thymocyte globulin induction. Whole-study results and caveats: GvH clones were found in recipient marrow; some appeared first in ileum or blood. When patients had graft-donor T cell macrochimerism, their allografts held high graft-versus-host to host-versus-graft clonal ratios.

The chain recombines TRBV7-9 with TRBJ2-7; D gene unclear. The receptor was derived from a human patient who received an intestinal transplant, so some T cells may come from the graft donor. The material was ileum tissue, obtained 98 days after intestinal transplantation. Written as DNA, the CDR3 is TGTGCCAGCAGCTTAGGGCCCACGTTTCCCTACGAGCAGTACTTC. Its translation: CASSLGPTFPYEQYF.